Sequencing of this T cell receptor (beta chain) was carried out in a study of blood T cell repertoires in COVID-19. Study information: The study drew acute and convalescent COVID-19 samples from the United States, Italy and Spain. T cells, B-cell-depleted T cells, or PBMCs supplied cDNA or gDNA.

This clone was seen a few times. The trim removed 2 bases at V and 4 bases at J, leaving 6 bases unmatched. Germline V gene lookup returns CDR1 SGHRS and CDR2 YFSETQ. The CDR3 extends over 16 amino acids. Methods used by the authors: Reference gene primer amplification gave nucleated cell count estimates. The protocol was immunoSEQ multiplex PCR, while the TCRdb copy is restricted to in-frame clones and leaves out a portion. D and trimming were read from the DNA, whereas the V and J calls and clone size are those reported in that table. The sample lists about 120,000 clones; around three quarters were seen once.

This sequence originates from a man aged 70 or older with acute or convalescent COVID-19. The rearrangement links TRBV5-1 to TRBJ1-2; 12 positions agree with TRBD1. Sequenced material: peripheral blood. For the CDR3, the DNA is TGCGCCAGCAGCTTTACCGGGACAGGGGGCGGCTATGGCTACACCTTC. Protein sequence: CASSFTGTGGGYGYTF.